This T cell receptor beta chain was sequenced during a study of blood T cell repertoires in COVID-19. Study as a whole: The analysed material was cDNA or gDNA that came from T cells, B-cell-depleted T cells, or PBMCs.

Cohort assignment relied on participant-reported clinical history. Recovered status in Cohort 3 required two negative PCRs, clearance, or symptom resolution. The germline gives CDR1 SGHRS, CDR2 YFSETQ. Trimming cost V 0 bases and J 0 bases, with 7 bases left between them. The length of the CDR3 is 14 residues. As processed by the authors: Quantification of nucleated cells was approximated via reference gene primer amplification. Profiling relied on immunoSEQ multiplex PCR, and the TCRdb table lists in-frame clones only, not all of them. Clone size and the V and J calls come from that table; the DNA yielded D and trimming. The data contain under 350,000 clones, under 90% of them singletons.

The sequenced sample consisted of PBMCs or T cells enriched from blood (not recorded which). This clonotype originated in a man aged 25-45 years who had recovered from COVID-19. This chain connects TRBV5-1 to TRBJ2-7; no definite D call. CDR3 residues: CASSLVKSSYEQYF. In DNA, the CDR3 is TGCGCCAGCAGCTTGGTAAAGAGCTCCTACGAGCAGTACTTC.